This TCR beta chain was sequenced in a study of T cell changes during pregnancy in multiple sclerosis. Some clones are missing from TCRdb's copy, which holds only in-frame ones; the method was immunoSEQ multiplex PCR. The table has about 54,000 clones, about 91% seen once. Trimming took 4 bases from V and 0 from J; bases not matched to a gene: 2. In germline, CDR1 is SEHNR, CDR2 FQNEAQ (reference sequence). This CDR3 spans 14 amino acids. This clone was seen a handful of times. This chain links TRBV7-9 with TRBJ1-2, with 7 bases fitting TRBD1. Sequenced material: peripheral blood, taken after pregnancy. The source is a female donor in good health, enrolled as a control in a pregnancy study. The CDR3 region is CASSSGGTNYGYTF. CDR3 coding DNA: TGTGCCAGCAGCTCAGGGGGGACTAACTATGGCTACACCTTC.